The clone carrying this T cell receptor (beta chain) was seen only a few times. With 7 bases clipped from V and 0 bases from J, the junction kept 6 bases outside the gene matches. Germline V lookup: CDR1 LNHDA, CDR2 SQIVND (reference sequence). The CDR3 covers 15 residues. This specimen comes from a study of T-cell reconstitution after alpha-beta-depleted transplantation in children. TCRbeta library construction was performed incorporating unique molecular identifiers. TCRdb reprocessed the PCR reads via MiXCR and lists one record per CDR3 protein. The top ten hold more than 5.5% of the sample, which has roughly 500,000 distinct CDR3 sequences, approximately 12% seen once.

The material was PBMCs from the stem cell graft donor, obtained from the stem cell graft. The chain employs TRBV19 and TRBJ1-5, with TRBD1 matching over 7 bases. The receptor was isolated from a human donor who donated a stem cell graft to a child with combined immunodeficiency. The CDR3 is CASTGTVSSNQPQHF. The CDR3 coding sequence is TGTGCCAGTACGGGGACAGTCAGTAGCAATCAGCCCCAGCATTTT.